This T cell receptor beta chain was found in a study of blood T cells in healthy people across ages. Study-level points and caveats: Age advanced and TCR beta diversity per million T cells fell, roughly linearly.

Ten milliliters of peripheral blood were drawn from each donor into EDTA-treated tubes. This clonotype was counted only a few times. Antigen specificity is unknown. For the second PCR, which ran for about 6 to 11 cycles, a sample-barcoded 5' primer and a J-beta primer mix were used. TCRdb reprocessed the 5' RACE reads via MiXCR and lists one record per CDR3 protein. This table holds about 1 million distinct CDR3 sequences, less than 25% found once. These sequences were also reported in another study, on T cells of mothers and their children. Turning to that study: Per child, around 3 million TCR beta CDR3 reads were obtained, against over 9 million per mother. A slight, non-significant increase in overlap was found for related mother-child pairs relative to unrelated pairs.

The sequence was obtained from a girl aged 2-15 years in good health. The sequenced material came from blood.

CDR3 in DNA: TGTGCCAGCAGCTTAGTTCCTCTCTTTGGAAACACCATATATTTT. Residues: CASSLVPLFGNTIYF. The chain links TRBV7-2 to TRBJ1-3; no firm D call. CDR3 length equals 15 residues. Germline V gene data show CDR1 as SGHTA and CDR2 as FQGNSA. Trimming pared 1 base from V and 3 bases from J, leaving 10 bases between.